This T cell receptor beta chain was sequenced in a study of CD8+ T cells in alopecia areata (dated by TCRdb to the late 2010s). The study in broad terms: The treated patients took part in an open-label pilot trial in which moderate-to-severe alopecia areata was treated with oral tofacitinib at 5 to 10 mg twice daily. Scalp clonality was compared across normal scalp (n=4), patchy alopecia areata scalp (n=8), and alopecia totalis/universalis scalp (n=8). Disease severity in treated patients was measured with the SALT score, which quantifies the percentage of affected scalp surface area. Human TCRbeta sequencing covered scalp tissue and sorted CD4+ and CD8+ peripheral blood T cells from patchy and totalis/universalis alopecia areata patients and healthy controls. Tofacitinib was given for 6 to 18 months, followed by 6 months of follow-up off drug to assess delayed response and recurrence. immunoSEQ multiplex PCR using 35 Vbeta forward primers and 13 Jbeta reverse primers was used to amplify TCRbeta CDR3 regions. RNA came from the PAXgene miRNA kit for fixed scalp, the miRNeasy kit for PBMCs, and the RNeasy kit for mouse skin. High-throughput TCRbeta sequencing was used to examine T cell clonal expansion in alopecia areata in both the C3H/HeJ mouse model and human patients. Tofacitinib-treated patients had biopsies at baseline and at 4 and 24 weeks of treatment, with a later scalp biopsy in several patients.

Explained via the paper, the treatment or condition label denotes: oral pan-JAK inhibitor, 5-10 mg twice daily. Lesional scalp punch biopsies and peripheral blood were obtained from alopecia areata patients. PBMCs were separated by density centrifugation and stained for CD3, CD4 and CD8, after which CD4+ and CD8+ T cells were sorted on a FACSAria. Libraries came from the immunoSEQ multiplex PCR assay. RNA was extracted from all samples and reverse transcribed into cDNA, which served as template for TCR sequencing. First-strand cDNA was synthesized with SuperScript III using a 2:1 mix of oligo-dT and random hexamers. Amplification bias was assessed with a synthetic immune receptor repertoire, and residual bias was removed computationally. The paper's processing steps were these. Raw reads were preprocessed to remove errors, and CDR3 was defined according to IMGT conventions as the region from the conserved cysteine to phenylalanine. Clonality was computed as 1 minus the Shannon entropy, with the entropy normalized by log2 of the number of productive unique TCRs. Whether scalp clones were CD4 or CD8 was inferred by matching scalp TCRbeta sequences against CD4 and CD8 repertoires sorted from blood. TCRdb took this table from immuneACCESS and kept in-frame rearrangements with V and J called. Such tables lack part of the clones; where checked against another copy, unresolved V genes explain under half of the gap, and the rest is unexplained. For V, J and clone size, that table is used; D and trimming come from the DNA. The sample table lists tens of thousands of clones, about 45% of them with a count of one. The biggest ten clones account for about 20% of the sample.

Overall study results and their limits: Higher clonality and more expanded CD8+ clones were observed in lesional scalp than in normal scalp, particularly in alopecia totalis/universalis, a finding suggestive of antigenic drive. Many expanded lesional clones were found to persist in scalp and blood during tofacitinib treatment, and relapse after treatment cessation may be partly explained by this persistence. Compared with mice, TCR sequences shared between patients were less clear, possibly partly because of HLA diversity across the patient population. Because the treated cohort was small and included a single nonresponder, larger studies are needed to assess links between baseline CD8+ expansion and response. Tofacitinib significantly lowered scalp clonality and the number of expanded CD8+ clones among the top 100 scalp clones. Resident alphabeta T cells in normal human skin are also sequenced, complicating scalp TCR repertoire analysis, unlike mouse skin dominated by gammadelta T cells.

The junction carries 23 bases between V and J, which are trimmed by 10 bases and 2 bases respectively. The CDR3 covers 16 residues, taking in both the cysteine and the phenylalanine. Only the CDR3 portion is preserved as DNA: 48 bases, with reading frame beginning at the first base. Via the germline V gene (reference sequence), CDR1 is MNHEY and CDR2 SMNVEV. Turning to this clone: The antigen this receptor binds is unknown. No much larger clone exists at a distance of one base, and base qualities are not known.

The clonotype was recovered from a human donor with alopecia areata. The chain couples TRBV27 to TRBJ1-2; a confident D gene designation cannot be given. Sample: CD8+ T cells sorted from blood, taken around week 37, from a patient treated with tofacitinib. The CDR3 reads CATYPSGGKSNYGYTF. The nucleotide sequence is given as TGTGCCACCTACCCATCCGGCGGAAAGTCGAACTATGGCTACACCTTC.